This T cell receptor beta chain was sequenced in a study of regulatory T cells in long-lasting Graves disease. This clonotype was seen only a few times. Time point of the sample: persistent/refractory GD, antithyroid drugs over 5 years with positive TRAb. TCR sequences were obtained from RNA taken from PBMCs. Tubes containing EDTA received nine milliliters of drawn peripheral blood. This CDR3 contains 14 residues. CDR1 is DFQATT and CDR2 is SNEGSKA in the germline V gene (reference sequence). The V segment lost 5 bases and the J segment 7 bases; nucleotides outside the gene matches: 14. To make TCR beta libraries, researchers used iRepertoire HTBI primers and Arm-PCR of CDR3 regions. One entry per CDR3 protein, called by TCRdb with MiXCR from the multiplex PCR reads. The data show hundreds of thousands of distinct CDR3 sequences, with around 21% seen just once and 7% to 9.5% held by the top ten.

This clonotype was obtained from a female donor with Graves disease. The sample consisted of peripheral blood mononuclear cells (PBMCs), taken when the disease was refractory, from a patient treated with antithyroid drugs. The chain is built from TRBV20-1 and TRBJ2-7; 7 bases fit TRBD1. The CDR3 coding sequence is TGCAGTGCTTCCCGACAGGGCCGGTCGAAAGAGCAGTACTTC. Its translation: CSASRQGRSKEQYF.